The 15 T cell receptor beta chains presented below share a single source sample, sequenced in a study of OX40 agonist ivuxolimab in advanced cancers. Sequencing was performed with immunoSEQ multiplex PCR; in TCRdb, only in-frame clones are kept and a portion is missing. Of tens of thousands of clones listed, approximately 89% are singletons. The source was CD4+ or CD8+ T cells sorted from blood, collected in a trial of the OX40 agonist ivuxolimab. The receptors were gathered from an adult with an advanced solid tumor such as melanoma, head and neck, liver or kidney cancer.

This sequence joins TRBV27 and TRBJ1-5; D is unresolved. The V gene's germline CDR1 is MNHEY and CDR2 SMNVEV (reference sequence). The CDR3 consists of 17 residues. With 1 base removed from V and 0 bases from J, the gap between germline ends came to 13 bases. CDR3 amino acids: CASSLLGGIYSNQPQHF. DNA for the CDR3: TGTGCCAGCAGTTTATTGGGCGGGATTTATAGCAATCAGCCCCAGCATTTT.

This chain uses TRBV14 with TRBJ2-7; 10 positions match TRBD1. Germline lookup yields CDR1 SGHDN and CDR2 FVKESK. J gave up 2 bases and V 4 bases, and 5 bases lay outside the gene matches. The CDR3 spans 15 residues. CDR3 region: CASSPRGTGAYEQYF. For the CDR3, the DNA is TGTGCCAGCAGCCCACGCGGGACAGGGGCCTACGAGCAGTACTTC. Full variable domain (outside the CDR3, taken from reference TRBV14 and TRBJ2-7): EAGVTQFPSHSVIEKGQTVTLRCDPISGHDNLYWYRRVMGKEIKFLLHFVKESKQDESGMPNNRFLAERTGGTYSTLKVQPAELEDSGVYFCASSPRGTGAYEQYFGPGTRLTVT.

The chain couples TRBV5-1 to TRBJ1-2; no reliable D call. Trimming removed 0 bases at V and 6 bases at J, with 6 bases between. From germline, CDR1 is SGHRS and CDR2 YFSETQ. The CDR3 contains 12 residues. The CDR3 DNA follows: TGCGCCAGCAGCTTGGAAGGGCATGGCTACACCTTC. It is translated as CASSLEGHGYTF.

The chain carries TRBV19 and TRBJ2-1; D gene ambiguous. Germline V lookup: CDR1 LNHDA, CDR2 SQIVND (reference sequence). V was shortened by 5 bases and J by 1 base, with 9 bases between the two germline ends. The CDR3 loop spans 14 amino acids. DNA for the CDR3: TGTGCCAGTAGTGGCGTCTTATCCTACAATGAGCAGTTCTTC. This codes for CASSGVLSYNEQFF.

This clone was recorded a few times. Likely a read error: the CDR3 ends without its conserved phenylalanine or tryptophan. No DNA is shown, since the ends of the CDR3 on it are uncertain; the CDR3 is the one TCRdb lists. The chain links TRBV7-8 to TRBJ2-6; the table's D call of TRBD2 was not tested on the DNA. From its first to its last residue, the CDR3 has 12 amino acids. Germline V gene lookup returns CDR1 SGHVS and CDR2 FQNEAQ. This CDR3 is CASSSRRLDSGI.

This clone was recorded a few times. The chain joins TRBV27 to TRBJ1-1; D is possibly TRBD1 (5 bases). The CDR3 extends over 15 amino acids. The germline gives CDR1 MNHEY, CDR2 SMNVEV (reference sequence). The ends were cut back, 8 bases at V and 1 base at J, with 17 bases in the middle. The CDR3 nucleotides read TGTGCCAGCGAAACTACAGGTTTCGGGAACACTGAAGCTTTCTTT. It is translated as CASETTGFGNTEAFF.

J is TRBJ1-2 and V is TRBV19, with D perhaps TRBD1 (6 bases). The CDR3 is 10 residues long. Trimming stripped 9 bases from V and 13 bases from J, with 15 bases between. Germline CDR1 LNHDA, CDR2 SQIVND (reference sequence). CDR3 protein: CARPHKGGTF. CDR3 DNA: TGTGCCAGGCCTCACAAGGGGGGCACCTTC.

This chain connects TRBV19 to TRBJ1-1, with 9 bases matching TRBD1. Germline values: CDR1 LNHDA, CDR2 SQIVND (reference sequence). The CDR3 loop spans 15 amino acids. V shed 8 bases and J 1 base; nucleotides not matched to a gene: 8. The CDR3 loop reads CASRRDRVRNTEAFF. The DNA of the CDR3 is TGTGCCAGTCGCAGGGACAGGGTAAGGAACACTGAAGCTTTCTTT.

The genes are TRBV2 and TRBJ1-1; 7 bases map to TRBD1. The germline V gene encodes CDR1 SNHLY and CDR2 FYNNEI. The CDR3 consists of 14 residues. With V trimmed by 7 bases and J by 4 bases, 9 bases remained unmatched. The CDR3 spells CASIPGTESTEAFF. In nucleotides, the CDR3 is TGTGCCAGCATCCCCGGGACAGAATCCACTGAAGCTTTCTTT. Filled out from reference TRBV2 and TRBJ1-1, the complete variable domain reads EPEVTQTPSHQVTQMGQEVILRCVPISNHLYFYWYRQILGQKVEFLVSFYNNEISEKSEIFDDQFSVERPDGSNFTLKIRSTKLEDSAMYFCASIPGTESTEAFFGQGTRLTVV.

The V call is TRBV6-1, the J call TRBJ2-5; 9 bases line up with TRBD1. Near its end, the DNA agrees better with TRBJ2-7, so the J call may be wrong. The CDR3 is 15 residues long. The germline V gene encodes CDR1 MNHNS and CDR2 SASEGT. The CDR3 DNA follows: TGTGCCAGCAGGGTTCCCGGACAGGGGAACTACGAGCAGTACTTC. This codes for CASRVPGQGNYEQYF.

This clone appeared a single time. The V and J genes are TRBV4-1 and TRBJ2-3; TRBD2 matches at 15 bases. Germline values: CDR1 MGHRA, CDR2 YSYEKL. The CDR3 covers 16 residues. Trimming took 0 bases from V and 6 from J; bases not matched to a gene: 1. The CDR3 loop is CASSQEGTSGRDTQYF. The CDR3 region has the DNA TGCGCCAGCAGCCAAGAGGGGACTAGCGGGAGGGATACGCAGTATTTT.

The V and J genes are TRBV5-1 and TRBJ2-2, with D tentatively TRBD2 (6 bases). The CDR3 runs 15 residues. Looked up from germline, CDR1 is SGHRS and CDR2 is YFSETQ. The ends were cut back, 0 bases at V and 5 bases at J, with 11 bases in the middle. This chain's CDR3 is CASSLVVGGTGELFF. The CDR3 region has the DNA TGCGCCAGCAGCTTGGTTGTGGGAGGTACCGGGGAGCTGTTTTTT.

The V call is TRBV6-1, the J call TRBJ2-7, with TRBD2 matching 7 bases. J lost 0 bases, V lost 6 bases, and 5 bases had no gene match. The CDR3 extends over 14 amino acids. CDR1 is MNHNS, CDR2 SASEGT, per germline. In DNA form, the CDR3 reads TGTGCCAGCAGCGTTACTAGCGACTCCTACGAGCAGTACTTC. Translated, it gives CASSVTSDSYEQYF.

As regards this clone: This same CDR3 is encoded by further DNA sequences in the sample. The chain joins TRBV20-1 to TRBJ1-1; D gene unclear. The germline V gene encodes CDR1 DFQATT and CDR2 SNEGSKA (reference sequence). The CDR3 is 11 amino acids. The V and J ends lost 6 bases and 10 bases respectively, with 15 bases between them. The CDR3 DNA reads TGCAGTGCCTCCCCGGACCTAAGAGCTTTCTTT. Translating it yields CSASPDLRAFF.

This chain joins TRBV6-1 and TRBJ1-5; possible D gene TRBD1, 5 bases. The CDR3 is 14 residues long. Germline V gene sequence: CDR1 MNHNS, CDR2 SASEGT. V gave up 2 bases and J gave up 8 bases, with 13 bases separating them. The CDR3 sequence is CASSETRGVKPQHF. Written as DNA, the CDR3 is TGTGCCAGCAGTGAAACCCGAGGGGTTAAGCCCCAGCATTTT.